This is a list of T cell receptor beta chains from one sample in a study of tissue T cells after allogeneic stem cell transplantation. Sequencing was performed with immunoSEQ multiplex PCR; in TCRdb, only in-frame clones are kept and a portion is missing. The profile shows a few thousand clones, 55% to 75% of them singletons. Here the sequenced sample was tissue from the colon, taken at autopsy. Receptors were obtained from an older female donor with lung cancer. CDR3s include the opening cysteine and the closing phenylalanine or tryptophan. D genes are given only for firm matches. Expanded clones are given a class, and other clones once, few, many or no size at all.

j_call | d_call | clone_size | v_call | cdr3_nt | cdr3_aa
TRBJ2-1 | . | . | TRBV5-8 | TGTGCCAGCAGTTCCGGGACCCATAACACCCGATTTGGGCAGTTCTTC | CASSSGTHNTRFGQFF
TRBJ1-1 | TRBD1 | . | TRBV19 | TGTGCCAGTAGGAAAAGGGACAGCCGGAACACTGAAGCTTTCTTT | CASRKRDSRNTEAFF
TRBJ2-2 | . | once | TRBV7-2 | TGTGCCAGCGCGGCCCCCCCGAACACCGGGAAGCTGTTTTTT | CASAAPPNTGKLFF
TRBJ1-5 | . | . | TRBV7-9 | TGTGCCAGCAGCTTACCGGGAGAGGCCCAGCATTTT | CASSLPGEAQHF
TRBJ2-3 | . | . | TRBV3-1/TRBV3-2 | TGTGCCAGCAGAAAAGCAGATACGCAGTATTTT | CASRKADTQYF
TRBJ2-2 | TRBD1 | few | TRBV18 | TGTGCCAGCTCACCAAGGCCGGGGACAGGGAGAACCGGGGAGCTGTTTTTT | CASSPRPGTGRTGELFF
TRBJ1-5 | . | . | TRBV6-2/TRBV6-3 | TGTGCCAGCAGTTATATTTCCAGCAATCAGCCCCAGCATTTT | CASSYISSNQPQHF
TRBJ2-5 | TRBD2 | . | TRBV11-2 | TGTGCCAGCAGCTTAGAGGCTAGCGGGAAACTTTGGACCCAGTACTTC | CASSLEASGKLWTQYF
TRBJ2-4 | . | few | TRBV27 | TGTGCCAGCAGTCCAGGACAGCCCTCCAAAAACATTCAGTACTTC | CASSPGQPSKNIQYF
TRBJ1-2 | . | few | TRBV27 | TGTGCCAGCAGCGAAGGCCCCCTTCGCGGCTACACCTTC | CASSEGPLRGYTF
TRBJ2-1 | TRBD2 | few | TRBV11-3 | TGTGCCAGCAGCTTAGGACTAGCGGGAGCCAATGAGCAGTTCTTC | CASSLGLAGANEQFF
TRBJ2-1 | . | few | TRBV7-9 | TGTGCCAGCAGCTTAGACAGGGCCCCCAATGAGCAGTTCTTC | CASSLDRAPNEQFF
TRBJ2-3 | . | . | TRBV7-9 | TGTGCCAGCAGCCCAGACAGCAACACAGATACGCAGTATTTT | CASSPDSNTDTQYF
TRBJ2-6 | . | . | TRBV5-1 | TGCGCCAGCAGCTCGCTTCCTGGGCCGACAGTCTCTGGGGCCAACGTCCTGACTTTC | CASSSLPGPTVSGANVLTF
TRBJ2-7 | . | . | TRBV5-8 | TGTGCCAGCAGCTTGCATCGGGGCAACCCTTTCTACGAGCAGTACTTC | CASSLHRGNPFYEQYF
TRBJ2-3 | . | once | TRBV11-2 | TGTGCCAGCAGCTTCCGGGACCCCCCTGCAGATACGCAGTATTTT | CASSFRDPPADTQYF
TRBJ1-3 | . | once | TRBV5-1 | TGCGCCAGCAGCTTGGTAGGGCCCGGAAACACCATATATTTT | CASSLVGPGNTIYF
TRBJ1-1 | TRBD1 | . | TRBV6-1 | TGTGCTACAGGGGGCCGGACTGAAGCTTTCTTT | CATGGRTEAFF
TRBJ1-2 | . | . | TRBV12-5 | TGTGCTAGTGGTTCACAAACAGGGTTTGGCTACACCTTC | CASGSQTGFGYTF
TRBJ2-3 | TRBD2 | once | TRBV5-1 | TGCGCCAGCAGCACACTAGCGGGGGGCGATACGCAGTATTTT | CASSTLAGGDTQYF
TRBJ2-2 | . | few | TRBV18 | TGTGCCAGCTCACCAAAACAGGGGAACACCGGGGAGCTGTTTTTT | CASSPKQGNTGELFF
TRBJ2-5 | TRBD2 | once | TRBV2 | TGTGCCAGCAGAGGCGGGAGAGCGGGGACCCAGTACTTC | CASRGGRAGTQYF
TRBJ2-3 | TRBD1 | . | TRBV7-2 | TGTGCCAGCAGCTTCCTACCGGGACAGATACTAGATACGCAGTATTTT | CASSFLPGQILDTQYF
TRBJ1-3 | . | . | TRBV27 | TGTGCCAGCAGTTTAAGGGACTCTGGAAACACCATATATTTT | CASSLRDSGNTIYF
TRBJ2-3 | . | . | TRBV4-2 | TGTGCCAGCCAGGGGGACTACCGGGTGGATACGCAGTATTTT | CASQGDYRVDTQYF
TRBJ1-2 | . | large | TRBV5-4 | TGTGCCAGCAGCTTCCACGGTACTAACTATGGCTACACCTTC | CASSFHGTNYGYTF
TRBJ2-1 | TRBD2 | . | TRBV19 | TGTGCCAGTAGTGTTAGCGGGCGGGCCTACAATGAGCAGTTCTTC | CASSVSGRAYNEQFF
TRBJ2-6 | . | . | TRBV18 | TGTGCCAGCTCACCAGGGGCGGGTAATTTAGGGGCCAACGTCCTGACTTTC | CASSPGAGNLGANVLTF
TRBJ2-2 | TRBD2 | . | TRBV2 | TGTGCCAGCACGACTAGCCTCCCCACCGGGGAGCTGTTTTTT | CASTTSLPTGELFF
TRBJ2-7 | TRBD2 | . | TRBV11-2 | TGTGCCAGCAGTAATAGACTAGCGGGAGATTACGAGCAGTACTTC | CASSNRLAGDYEQYF
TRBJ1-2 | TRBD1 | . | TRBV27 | TGTGCCAGCAGTTTGGTCAGGGGGGACTATGGCTACACCTTC | CASSLVRGDYGYTF
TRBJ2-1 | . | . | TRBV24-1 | TGTGCCACCAGTGACCCGGGACCCGGAGGGACCTACAATGAGCAGTTCTTC | CATSDPGPGGTYNEQFF
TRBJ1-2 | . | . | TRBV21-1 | TGTGCCAGCAGCGTACAGTGGGGGTCCAGCTATGGCTACACCTTC | CASSVQWGSSYGYTF
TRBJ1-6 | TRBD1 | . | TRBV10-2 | TGCGCCAGCAGGGGACAGGGGTCCGAATCACCCCTCCACTTT | CASRGQGSESPLHF
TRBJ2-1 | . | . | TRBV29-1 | TGCAGCGTTGTTCTTATCTCCTACAATGAGCAGTTCTTC | CSVVLISYNEQFF
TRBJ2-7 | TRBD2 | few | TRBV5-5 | TGTGCCAGCAGCTGGGAACTAGCGGGGCCGCTCTGGAAGTACTTC | CASSWELAGPLWKYF
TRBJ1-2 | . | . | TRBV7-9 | TGTGCCAGCAGCTTAGCGGCAGGGGACGGCTACACCTTC | CASSLAAGDGYTF
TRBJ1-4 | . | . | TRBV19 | TGTGCCAGTAGTACGTTTTCTCTGGACACAGGGTGGGATGAAAAACTGTTTTTT | CASSTFSLDTGWDEKLFF
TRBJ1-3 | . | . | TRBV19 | TGTGCCAGTAGTATCCCGCTCAGGACATACTCTGGAAACACCATATATTTT | CASSIPLRTYSGNTIYF
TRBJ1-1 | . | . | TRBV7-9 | TGTGCCAGCAGCTTTGCAACGACAGGGAACACTGAAGCTTTCTTT | CASSFATTGNTEAFF
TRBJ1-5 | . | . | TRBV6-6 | TGTGCCACCCTGGGGGCCGGTCATCAGCCCCAGCATTTT | CATLGAGHQPQHF